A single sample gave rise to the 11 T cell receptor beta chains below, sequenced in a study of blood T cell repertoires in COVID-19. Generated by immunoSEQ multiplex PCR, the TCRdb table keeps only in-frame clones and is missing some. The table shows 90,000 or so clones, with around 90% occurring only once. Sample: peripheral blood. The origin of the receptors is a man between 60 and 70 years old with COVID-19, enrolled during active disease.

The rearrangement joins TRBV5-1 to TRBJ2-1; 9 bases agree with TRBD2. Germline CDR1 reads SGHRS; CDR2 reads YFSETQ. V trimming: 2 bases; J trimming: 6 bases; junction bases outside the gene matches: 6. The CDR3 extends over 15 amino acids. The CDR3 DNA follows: TGCGCCAGCAGCTTTCCTAGCGGGACATTCAATGAGCAGTTCTTC. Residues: CASSFPSGTFNEQFF.

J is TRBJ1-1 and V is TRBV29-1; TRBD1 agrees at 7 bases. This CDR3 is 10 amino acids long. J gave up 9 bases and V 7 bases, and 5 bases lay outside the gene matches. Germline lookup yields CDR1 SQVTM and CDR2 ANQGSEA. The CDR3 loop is CSARDSQAFF. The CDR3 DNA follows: TGCAGCGCCAGGGACAGCCAAGCTTTCTTT.

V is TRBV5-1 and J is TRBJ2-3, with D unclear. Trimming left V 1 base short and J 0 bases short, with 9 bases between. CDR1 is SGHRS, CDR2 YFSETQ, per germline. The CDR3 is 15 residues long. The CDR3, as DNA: TGCGCCAGCAGCTTGCAGGATTCTAGCACAGATACGCAGTATTTT. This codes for CASSLQDSSTDTQYF.

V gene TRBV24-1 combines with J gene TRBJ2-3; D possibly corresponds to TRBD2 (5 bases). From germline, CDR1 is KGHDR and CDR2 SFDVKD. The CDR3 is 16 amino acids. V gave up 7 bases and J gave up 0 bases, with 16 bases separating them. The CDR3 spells CATSDRERTSTDTQYF. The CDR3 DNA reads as TGTGCCACCAGCGATAGGGAGCGGACTAGCACAGATACGCAGTATTTT.

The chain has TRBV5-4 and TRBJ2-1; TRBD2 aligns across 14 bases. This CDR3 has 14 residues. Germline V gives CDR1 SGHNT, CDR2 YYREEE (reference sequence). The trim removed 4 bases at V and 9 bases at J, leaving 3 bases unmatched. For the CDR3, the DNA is TGTGCCAGCAGCGCCGGACTAGCGGGAGGTGAGCAGTTCTTC. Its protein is CASSAGLAGGEQFF.

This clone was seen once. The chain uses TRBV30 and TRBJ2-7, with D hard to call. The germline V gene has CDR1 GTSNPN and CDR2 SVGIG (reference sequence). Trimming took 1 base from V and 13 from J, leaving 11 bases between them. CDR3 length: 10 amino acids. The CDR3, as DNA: TGTGCCTGGAGTGGAGCTCGGGTATACTTC. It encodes CAWSGARVYF.

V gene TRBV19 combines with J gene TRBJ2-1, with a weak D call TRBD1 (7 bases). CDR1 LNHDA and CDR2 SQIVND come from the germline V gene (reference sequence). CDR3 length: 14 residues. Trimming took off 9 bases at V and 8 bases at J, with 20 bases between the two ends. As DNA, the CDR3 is TGTGCCAGCAACTACAGGGGAGGTTACGATGAGCAGTTCTTC. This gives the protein CASNYRGGYDEQFF. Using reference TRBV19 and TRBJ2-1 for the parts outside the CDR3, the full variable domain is DGGITQSPKYLFRKEGQNVTLSCEQNLNHDAMYWYRQDPGQGLRLIYYSQIVNDFQKGDIAEGYSVSREKKESFPLTVTSAQKNPTAFYLCASNYRGGYDEQFFGPGTRLTVL.

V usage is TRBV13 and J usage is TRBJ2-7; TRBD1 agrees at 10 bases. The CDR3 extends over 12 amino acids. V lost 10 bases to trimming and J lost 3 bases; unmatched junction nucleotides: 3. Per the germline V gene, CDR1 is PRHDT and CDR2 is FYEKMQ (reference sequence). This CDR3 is CATRDRGYEQYF. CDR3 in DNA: TGTGCCACCCGGGACAGGGGCTACGAGCAGTACTTC.

The CDR3 DNA is TGTGCCATCAGTGAGACAGGGCAGGACACTGAAGCTTTCTTT. Translating it yields CAISETGQDTEAFF. The gene calls are TRBV10-3 and TRBJ1-1; maybe TRBD1 (6 bases). This CDR3 spans 14 amino acids. From germline, CDR1 is ENHRY and CDR2 SYGVKD. The V end was cut by 2 bases, the J end by 3 bases, with 10 bases between.

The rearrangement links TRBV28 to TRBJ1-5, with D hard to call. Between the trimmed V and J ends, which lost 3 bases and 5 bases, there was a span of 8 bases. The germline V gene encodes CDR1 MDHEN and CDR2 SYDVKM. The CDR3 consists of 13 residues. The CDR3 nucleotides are TGTGCCAGCAGTTTTGAGAGGCATCAGCCCCAGCATTTT. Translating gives CASSFERHQPQHF.

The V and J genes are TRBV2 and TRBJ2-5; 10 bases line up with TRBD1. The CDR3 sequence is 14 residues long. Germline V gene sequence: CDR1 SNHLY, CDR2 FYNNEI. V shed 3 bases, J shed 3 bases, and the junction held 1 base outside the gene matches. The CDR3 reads CASSEDRGEETQYF. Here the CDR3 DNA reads TGTGCCAGCAGTGAGGACAGGGGGGAAGAGACCCAGTACTTC.